This section outlines one T cell receptor beta chain sequence together with its context. The sample originates from a study of blood T cell repertoires in COVID-19. In the original analysis: Estimation of nucleated cell counts was performed using reference gene primer amplification. Assay: immunoSEQ multiplex PCR; the TCRdb copy retains only in-frame clones and omits some. Clone size and the V and J calls come from that table; the DNA yielded D and trimming. The sample has some 180,000 clones, roughly 76% seen once. Those enrolled in Seattle joined during active infection and were followed longitudinally afterward. V was pared by 6 bases and J by 3 bases, with 4 bases of the junction left unmatched. The CDR3 runs to 13 residues. Germline V gene sequence: CDR1 SEHNR, CDR2 FQNEAQ (reference sequence).

The sequence was obtained from a woman in her thirties or forties with COVID-19, enrolled during active disease. Sequencing was carried out using peripheral blood. The V and J genes are TRBV7-9 and TRBJ1-2, with 7 bases aligning to TRBD1. CDR3 loop: CASRSGTDYGYTF. The CDR3 nucleotides read TGTGCCAGCAGGTCCGGGACAGACTATGGCTACACCTTC.